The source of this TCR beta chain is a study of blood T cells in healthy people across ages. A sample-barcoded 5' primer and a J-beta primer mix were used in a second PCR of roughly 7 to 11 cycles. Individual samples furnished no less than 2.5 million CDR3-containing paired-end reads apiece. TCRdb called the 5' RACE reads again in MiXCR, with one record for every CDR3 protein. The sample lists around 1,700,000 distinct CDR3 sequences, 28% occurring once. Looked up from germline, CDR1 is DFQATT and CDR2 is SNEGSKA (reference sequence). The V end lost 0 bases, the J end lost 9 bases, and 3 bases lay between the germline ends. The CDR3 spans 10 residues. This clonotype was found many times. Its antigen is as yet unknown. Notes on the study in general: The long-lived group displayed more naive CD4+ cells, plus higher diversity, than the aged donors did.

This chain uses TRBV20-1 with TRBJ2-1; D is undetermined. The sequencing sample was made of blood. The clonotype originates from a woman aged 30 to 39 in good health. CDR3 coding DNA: TGCAGTGCTAGAGAAGCTGAGCAGTTCTTC. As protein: CSAREAEQFF.